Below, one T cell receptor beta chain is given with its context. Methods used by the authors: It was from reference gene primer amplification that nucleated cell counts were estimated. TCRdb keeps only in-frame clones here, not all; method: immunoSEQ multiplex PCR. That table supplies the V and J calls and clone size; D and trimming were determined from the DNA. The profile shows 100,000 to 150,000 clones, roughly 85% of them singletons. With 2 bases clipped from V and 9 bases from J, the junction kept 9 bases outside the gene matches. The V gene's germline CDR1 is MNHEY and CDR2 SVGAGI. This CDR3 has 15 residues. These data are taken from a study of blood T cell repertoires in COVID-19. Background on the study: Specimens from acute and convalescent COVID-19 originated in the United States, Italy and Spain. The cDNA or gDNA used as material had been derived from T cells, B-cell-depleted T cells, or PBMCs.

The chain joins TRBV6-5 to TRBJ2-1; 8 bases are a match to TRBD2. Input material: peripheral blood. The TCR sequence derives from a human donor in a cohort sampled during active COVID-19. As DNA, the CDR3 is TGTGCCAGCAGTTACGGTGGGAGGGCGGGAGGTGAGCAGTTCTTC. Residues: CASSYGGRAGGEQFF.